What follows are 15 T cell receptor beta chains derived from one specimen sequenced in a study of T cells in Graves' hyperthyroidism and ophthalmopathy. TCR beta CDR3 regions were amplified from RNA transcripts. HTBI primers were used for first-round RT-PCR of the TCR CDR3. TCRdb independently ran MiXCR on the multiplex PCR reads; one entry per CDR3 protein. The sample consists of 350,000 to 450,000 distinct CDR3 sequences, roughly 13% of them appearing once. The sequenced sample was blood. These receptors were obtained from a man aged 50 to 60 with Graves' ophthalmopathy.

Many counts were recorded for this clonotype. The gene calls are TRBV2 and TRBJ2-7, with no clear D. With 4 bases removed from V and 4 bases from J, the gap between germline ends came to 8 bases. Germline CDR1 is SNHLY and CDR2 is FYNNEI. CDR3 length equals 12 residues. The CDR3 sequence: CASSGYAYEQYF. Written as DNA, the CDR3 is TGTGCCAGCAGTGGATATGCTTACGAGCAGTACTTC.

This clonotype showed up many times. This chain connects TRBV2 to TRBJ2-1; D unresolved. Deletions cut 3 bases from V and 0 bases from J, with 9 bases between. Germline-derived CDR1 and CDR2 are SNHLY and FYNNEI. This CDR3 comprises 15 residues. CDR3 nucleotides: TGTGCCAGCAGTGATGTTGACCTCTCCTACAATGAGCAGTTCTTC. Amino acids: CASSDVDLSYNEQFF.

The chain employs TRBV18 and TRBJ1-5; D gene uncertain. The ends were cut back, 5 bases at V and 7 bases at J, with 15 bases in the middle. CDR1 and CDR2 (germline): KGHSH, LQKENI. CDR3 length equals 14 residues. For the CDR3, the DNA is TGTGCCAGCTCATCCGAAAAGTGGGAACAGCCCCAGCATTTT. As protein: CASSSEKWEQPQHF. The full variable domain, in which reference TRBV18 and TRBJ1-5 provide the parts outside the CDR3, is NAGVMQNPRHLVRRRGQEARLRCSPMKGHSHVYWYRQLPEEGLKFMVYLQKENIIDESGMPKERFSAEFPKEGPSILRIQQVVRGDSAAYFCASSSEKWEQPQHFGDGTRLSIL.

The CDR3 DNA follows: TGTGCCAGCAGCTTTCGAACTAGCGGGAGTACGAACACCGGGGAGCTGTTTTTT. It is translated as CASSFRTSGSTNTGELFF. The J gene is TRBJ2-2, the V gene TRBV7-8, with 11 positions matching TRBD2. Germline V gives CDR1 SGHVS, CDR2 FQNEAQ. The trim removed 3 bases at V and 0 bases at J, leaving 6 bases unmatched. The CDR3 spans 18 residues.

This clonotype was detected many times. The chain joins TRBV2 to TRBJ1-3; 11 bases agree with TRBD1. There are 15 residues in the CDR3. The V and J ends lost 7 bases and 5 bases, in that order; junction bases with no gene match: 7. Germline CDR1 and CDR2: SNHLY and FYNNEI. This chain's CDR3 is CASTQDRGRRNTIYF. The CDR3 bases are TGTGCCAGCACCCAGGACAGGGGGCGAAGAAACACCATATATTTT.

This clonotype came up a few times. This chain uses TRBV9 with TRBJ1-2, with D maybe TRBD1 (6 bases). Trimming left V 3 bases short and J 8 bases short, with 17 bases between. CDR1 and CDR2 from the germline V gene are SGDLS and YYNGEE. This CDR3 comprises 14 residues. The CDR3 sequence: CASSAGNRVYGYTF. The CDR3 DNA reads TGTGCCAGCAGCGCGGGGAACAGGGTCTACGGCTACACCTTC.

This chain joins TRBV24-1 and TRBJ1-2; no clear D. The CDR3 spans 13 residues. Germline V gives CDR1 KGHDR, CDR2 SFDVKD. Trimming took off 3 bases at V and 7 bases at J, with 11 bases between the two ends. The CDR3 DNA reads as TGTGCCACCAGTGATCATGGGGAGGGTGGCTACACCTTC. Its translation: CATSDHGEGGYTF.

CDR3 sequence: CSAHLTGGVRQETQYF. The CDR3 nucleotides read TGCAGTGCCCACTTGACAGGGGGCGTTCGGCAAGAGACCCAGTACTTC. The rearrangement joins TRBV20-1 to TRBJ2-5; 10 bases agree with TRBD1. CDR3 size: 16 residues. Germline V gene data show CDR1 as DFQATT and CDR2 as SNEGSKA (reference sequence). J gave up 2 bases and V 6 bases, and 12 bases lay outside the gene matches.

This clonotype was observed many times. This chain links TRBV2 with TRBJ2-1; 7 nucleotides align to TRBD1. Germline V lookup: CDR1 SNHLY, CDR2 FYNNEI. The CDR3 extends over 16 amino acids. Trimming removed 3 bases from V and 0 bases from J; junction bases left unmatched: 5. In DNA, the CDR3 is TGTGCCAGCAGTGACAGGGGGACGAGCTCCTACAATGAGCAGTTCTTC. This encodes CASSDRGTSSYNEQFF. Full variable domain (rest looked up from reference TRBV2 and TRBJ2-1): EPEVTQTPSHQVTQMGQEVILRCVPISNHLYFYWYRQILGQKVEFLVSFYNNEISEKSEIFDDQFSVERPDGSNFTLKIRSTKLEDSAMYFCASSDRGTSSYNEQFFGPGTRLTVL.

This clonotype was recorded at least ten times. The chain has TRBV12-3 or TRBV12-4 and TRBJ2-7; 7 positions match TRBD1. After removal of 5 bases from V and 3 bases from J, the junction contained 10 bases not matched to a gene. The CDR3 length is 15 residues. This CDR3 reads CASSPGDRVGYEQYF. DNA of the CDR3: TGTGCCAGCAGTCCTGGTGACAGGGTGGGCTACGAGCAGTACTTC.

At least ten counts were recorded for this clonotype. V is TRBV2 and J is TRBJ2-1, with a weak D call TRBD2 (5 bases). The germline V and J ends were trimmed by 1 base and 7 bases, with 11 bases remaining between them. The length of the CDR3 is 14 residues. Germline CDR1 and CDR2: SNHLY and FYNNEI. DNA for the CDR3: TGTGCCAGCAGTGAAGGCCGGGGTTGGAATGAGCAGTTCTTC. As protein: CASSEGRGWNEQFF.

The CDR3 bases are TGTGCCAGCAGGACCGGGACTAGCGGGAGTACCGACGAGCAGTACTTC. Its translation: CASRTGTSGSTDEQYF. J is TRBJ2-7 and V is TRBV28, with 14 nucleotides matching TRBD2. V shed 6 bases and J 5 bases; nucleotides not matched to a gene: 9. CDR1 and CDR2 from the germline V gene are MDHEN and SYDVKM. The CDR3 has 16 residues.

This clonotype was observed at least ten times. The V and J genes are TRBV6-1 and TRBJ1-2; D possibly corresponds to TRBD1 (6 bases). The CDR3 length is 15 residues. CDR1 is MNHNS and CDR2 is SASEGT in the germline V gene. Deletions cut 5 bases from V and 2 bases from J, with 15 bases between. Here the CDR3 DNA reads TGTGCCAGCAGTCCTCGTACGACAGGCAACTATGGCTACACCTTC. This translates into CASSPRTTGNYGYTF.

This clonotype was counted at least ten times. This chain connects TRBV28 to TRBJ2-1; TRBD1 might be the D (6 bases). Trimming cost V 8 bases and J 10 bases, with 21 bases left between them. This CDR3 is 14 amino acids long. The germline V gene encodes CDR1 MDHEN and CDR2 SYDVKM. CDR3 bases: TGTGCCAGCCTCGGGACACTCCTTAAGAAGGAGCAGTTCTTC. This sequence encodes CASLGTLLKKEQFF.

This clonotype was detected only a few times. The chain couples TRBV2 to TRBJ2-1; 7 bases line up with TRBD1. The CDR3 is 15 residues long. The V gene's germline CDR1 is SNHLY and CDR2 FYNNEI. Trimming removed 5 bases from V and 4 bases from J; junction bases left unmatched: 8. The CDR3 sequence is CASSTAGTDYNEQFF. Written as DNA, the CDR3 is TGTGCCAGCAGTACGGCCGGGACAGATTACAATGAGCAGTTCTTC.